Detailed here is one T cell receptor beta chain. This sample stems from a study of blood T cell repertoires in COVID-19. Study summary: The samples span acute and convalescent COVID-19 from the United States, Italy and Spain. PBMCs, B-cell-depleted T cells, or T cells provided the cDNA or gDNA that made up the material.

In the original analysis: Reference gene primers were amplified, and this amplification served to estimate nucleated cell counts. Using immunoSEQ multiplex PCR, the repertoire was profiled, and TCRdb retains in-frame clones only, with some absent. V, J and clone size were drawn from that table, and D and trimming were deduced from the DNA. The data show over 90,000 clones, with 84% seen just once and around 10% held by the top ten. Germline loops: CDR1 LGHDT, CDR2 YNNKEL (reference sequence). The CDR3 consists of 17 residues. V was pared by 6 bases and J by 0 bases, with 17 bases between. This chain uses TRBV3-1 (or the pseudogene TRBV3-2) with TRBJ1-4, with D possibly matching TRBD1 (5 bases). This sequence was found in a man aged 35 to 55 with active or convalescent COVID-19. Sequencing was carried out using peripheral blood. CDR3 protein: CASRTIGGDATNEKLFF. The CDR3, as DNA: TGTGCCAGCAGGACTATTGGGGGGGACGCAACTAATGAAAAACTGTTTTTT.